One sample yielded the 23 T cell receptor beta chains listed below, sequenced in a study of a mutant IDH1 vaccine in newly diagnosed glioma. These receptors are not linked to any known antigen. Regarding time point: week 5, during vaccination. Vaccine doses each comprised 300 ug of mutant IDH1 20-mer peptide, with topical imiquimod. Method: immunoSEQ multiplex PCR; TCRdb's copy keeps in-frame clones and lacks some. The table includes approximately 38,000 clones, 70% to 90% detected once. The sequences come from PBMCs, collected from a glioma patient whose treatment included an IDH1 peptide vaccine. These receptors were obtained from a man in his forties with glioma.

The rearrangement links TRBV18 to TRBJ1-5; possibly TRBD1 for D (5 bases). Germline V CDR1 and CDR2: KGHSH, LQKENI. V dropped 2 bases and J dropped 0 bases, with 14 bases sitting between them. CDR3 length: 17 residues. This CDR3 reads CASSPGSGGNSNQPQHF. CDR3 DNA: TGTGCCAGCTCACCAGGTTCGGGGGGGAATAGCAATCAGCCCCAGCATTTT.

This clone was seen only once. This chain connects TRBV5-1 to TRBJ2-5; TRBD1 or TRBD2 may be the D gene (6 bases each). The V and J ends lost 7 bases and 0 bases respectively, with 13 bases between them. Germline assignment: CDR1 SGHRS and CDR2 YFSETQ. There are 14 residues in the CDR3. CDR3 in DNA: TGCGCCAGCGGGGGGCCGGGGTACCAAGAGACCCAGTACTTC. Amino acids: CASGGPGYQETQYF.

Only one count was recorded for this clone. The chain combines TRBV7-9 with TRBJ2-1; TRBD2 aligns across 12 bases. In germline, CDR1 is SEHNR, CDR2 FQNEAQ (reference sequence). The CDR3 is 17 amino acids. The V segment lost 5 bases and the J segment 11 bases; nucleotides outside the gene matches: 16. CDR3 nucleotides: TGTGCCAGCAGCCTCTACGTGGGACTAGCGGGTATGAATCAGCAGTTCTTC. It translates to CASSLYVGLAGMNQQFF.

The V and J genes are TRBV13 and TRBJ2-5; D may be TRBD1 or TRBD2 (6 bases each). Germline V gene data show CDR1 as PRHDT and CDR2 as FYEKMQ (reference sequence). Trimming stripped 1 base from V and 5 bases from J, with 20 bases between. The CDR3 loop spans 17 amino acids. CDR3 nucleotides: TGTGCCAGCAGCTTAGCACTGACAGGAGGGGAGGAGGAGACCCAGTACTTC. This sequence encodes CASSLALTGGEEETQYF.

This chain uses TRBV5-4 with TRBJ2-5; 10 positions match TRBD2. This CDR3 region has 14 residues. Germline lookup yields CDR1 SGHNT and CDR2 YYREEE (reference sequence). V lost 1 base to trimming and J lost 4 bases; unmatched junction nucleotides: 1. The CDR3 coding sequence is TGTGCCAGCAGCTTGACTAGCGGGATAGAGACCCAGTACTTC. It encodes CASSLTSGIETQYF.

V and J are TRBV10-2 and TRBJ2-7; 12 bases line up with TRBD2. The V gene's germline CDR1 is WSHSY and CDR2 SAAADI. CDR3 length: 13 residues. Trimming cost V 7 bases and J 6 bases; bases outside gene matches: 4. The CDR3 DNA reads TGCGCCAGCATTCTAGCGGGAGGGAGCGAGCAGTACTTC. Translating gives CASILAGGSEQYF.

This chain joins TRBV19 and TRBJ2-3; a weak D match, TRBD1 (6 bases). The CDR3 spans 14 residues. Germline V gene sequence: CDR1 LNHDA, CDR2 SQIVND (reference sequence). Trimming left V 6 bases short and J 1 base short, with 11 bases between. CDR3 bases: TGTGCCAGTAGACGAACAGGGCGCACAGATACGCAGTATTTT. Translating it yields CASRRTGRTDTQYF.

The V call is TRBV6-5, the J call TRBJ1-1; 11 bases are a match to TRBD1. This CDR3 contains 12 residues. Trimming cost V 5 bases and J 14 bases; bases outside gene matches: 7. Germline assignment: CDR1 MNHEY and CDR2 SVGAGI. CDR3 coding DNA: TGTGCCAGCAGTGCGGGGACAGGGGGAGACTTCTTT. This codes for CASSAGTGGDFF.

The V gene is TRBV19, the J gene TRBJ1-2, with D possibly matching TRBD1 (5 bases). The CDR3 has 12 amino acids. Germline CDR1 LNHDA, CDR2 SQIVND (reference sequence). V shed 10 bases and J shed 4 bases, with 13 bases lying between them. CDR3 sequence reads: CATARGSYGYTF. CDR3 bases: TGTGCCACCGCCCGGGGGAGCTATGGCTACACCTTC.

The genes are TRBV19 and TRBJ2-5; D is possibly TRBD2 (6 bases). The V end was cut by 6 bases, the J end by 7 bases, with 15 bases between. Germline V gives CDR1 LNHDA, CDR2 SQIVND (reference sequence). There are 13 residues in the CDR3. CDR3 sequence reads: CASRSGWAGTQYF. The CDR3 DNA reads as TGTGCCAGTAGGAGCGGGTGGGCAGGGACCCAGTACTTC.

The chain couples TRBV4-2 to TRBJ2-5, with D perhaps TRBD2 (6 bases). V shed 2 bases and J shed 2 bases, with 12 bases lying between them. Germline V lookup: CDR1 LGHNA, CDR2 YNFKEQ. The length of the CDR3 is 15 residues. The CDR3 DNA follows: TGTGCCAGCAGCCAACTGGGGGGACTGCAAGAGACCCAGTACTTC. Amino acid sequence: CASSQLGGLQETQYF.

This chain uses TRBV11-1 with TRBJ2-5; D is uncertain. The CDR3 consists of 12 residues. Trimming took 1 base from V and 7 from J, leaving 7 bases between them. Germline V gene sequence: CDR1 SGHAT, CDR2 FQDESV (reference sequence). The chain's CDR3 is CASSLERATQYF. CDR3 bases: TGTGCCAGCAGCTTAGAAAGAGCGACCCAGTACTTC.

This CDR3 reads CASSQDRFSTDTQYF. CDR3 DNA: TGTGCCAGCAGCCAAGATCGGTTTAGCACAGATACGCAGTATTTT. V and J are TRBV14 and TRBJ2-3; D uncertain. V was trimmed by 0 bases and J by 0 bases, leaving 7 bases between them. The CDR3 extends over 15 amino acids. Per germline, CDR1 SGHDN and CDR2 FVKESK. The whole variable domain, filled in from reference TRBV14 and TRBJ2-3, reads EAGVTQFPSHSVIEKGQTVTLRCDPISGHDNLYWYRRVMGKEIKFLLHFVKESKQDESGMPNNRFLAERTGGTYSTLKVQPAELEDSGVYFCASSQDRFSTDTQYFGPGTRLTVL.

In its sample, this clone was seen a few times. The rearrangement uses TRBV7-9 and TRBJ1-1; D gene ambiguous. Trimming pared 4 bases from V and 4 bases from J, leaving 10 bases between. CDR1 and CDR2 from the germline V gene are SEHNR and FQNEAQ (reference sequence). CDR3 size: 13 residues. The CDR3 sequence is CASSSFISTEAFF. The CDR3 nucleotides are TGTGCCAGCAGCTCCTTTATCAGCACTGAAGCTTTCTTT.

This chain connects TRBV11-3 to TRBJ2-5; D gene ambiguous. Germline V CDR1 and CDR2: SGHNT, YENEEA. Trimming left V 1 base short and J 6 bases short, with 6 bases between. The CDR3 totals 12 residues. CDR3 sequence (DNA): TGTGCCAGCAGCTTAGCCCCCAAGACCCAGTACTTC. The encoded protein is CASSLAPKTQYF.

The chain has TRBV11-1 and TRBJ2-3, with 7 bases matching TRBD1. Germline V CDR1 and CDR2: SGHAT, FQDESV (reference sequence). This CDR3 contains 14 residues. V was clipped by 8 bases and J by 2 bases; unmatched bases: 7. The CDR3: CASDSGQPTDTQYF. As DNA, the CDR3 is TGTGCCAGCGACTCGGGACAGCCCACAGATACGCAGTATTTT.

The CDR3 spells CASNYGGSNSYEQYF. The CDR3 region has the DNA TGTGCCAGCAACTATGGGGGGAGTAATTCCTACGAGCAGTACTTC. This chain joins TRBV6-1 and TRBJ2-7, with D maybe TRBD2 (6 bases). Germline CDR1 MNHNS, CDR2 SASEGT. V was cut by 7 bases and J by 1 base, with 17 bases left in between. The CDR3 length is 15 residues.

V usage is TRBV18 and J usage is TRBJ2-1; 10 bases fit TRBD2. This CDR3 is 15 amino acids long. Germline CDR1 is KGHSH and CDR2 is LQKENI. V lost 1 base to trimming and J lost 6 bases; unmatched junction nucleotides: 3. The CDR3 DNA reads as TGTGCCAGCTCACCACTCGCTAGCGGGAGCAATGAGCAGTTCTTC. Translated, it gives CASSPLASGSNEQFF.

The rearrangement joins TRBV6-1 to TRBJ2-7, with 9 positions matching TRBD1. The CDR3 consists of 12 residues. Per germline, CDR1 MNHNS and CDR2 SASEGT. V lost 10 bases to trimming and J lost 3 bases; unmatched junction nucleotides: 4. The CDR3 spells CATNRGRYEQYF. CDR3 bases: TGTGCCACCAACAGGGGGCGCTACGAGCAGTACTTC.

The gene calls are TRBV7-6 and TRBJ2-5, with D perhaps TRBD1 or TRBD2 (5 bases each). The V gene's germline CDR1 is SGHVS and CDR2 FNYEAQ. The CDR3 is made up of 13 amino acids. The ends were cut back, 4 bases at V and 1 base at J, with 7 bases in the middle. CDR3 in DNA: TGTGCCAGCAGCTCCGGGACCCAAGAGACCCAGTACTTC. Its translation is CASSSGTQETQYF.

The chain recombines TRBV28 with TRBJ1-2; 8 nucleotides align to TRBD1. The V segment lost 4 bases and the J segment 4 bases; nucleotides outside the gene matches: 5. Germline V CDR1 and CDR2: MDHEN, SYDVKM. The CDR3 has 14 residues. For the CDR3, the DNA is TGTGCCAGCAGTTCGACAGGGGAGGGCTATGGCTACACCTTC. It codes for CASSSTGEGYGYTF.

In nucleotides, the CDR3 is TGTGCCAGCGGGGAACGGGTGAACACTGAAGCTTTCTTT. This translates into CASGERVNTEAFF. The chain links TRBV6-6 to TRBJ1-1; D remains ambiguous. V lost 8 bases and J 0 bases, leaving 10 bases between the germline ends. The V gene's germline CDR1 is MNHNY and CDR2 SVGAGI (reference sequence). The CDR3 has 13 residues.

The V call is TRBV12-5, the J call TRBJ2-7; D may match TRBD1 or TRBD2 (5 bases each). V lost 8 bases and J lost 5, with 19 bases in between. The CDR3 runs 14 residues. The germline gives CDR1 LGHNT, CDR2 FRNRAP. The CDR3 DNA reads as TGTGCTAGTCGCTTCCGGGACGGTGCCAACGAGCAGTACTTC. It codes for CASRFRDGANEQYF.